Below, one T cell receptor beta chain is given with its context. Its target is not known. The protocol was immunoSEQ multiplex PCR, while the TCRdb copy is restricted to in-frame clones and leaves out a portion. The table lists about 160,000 clones, about 90% of them singletons, with approximately 3% in the top ten. The data were obtained in a study of cytomegalovirus exposure and HLA in healthy donors. This CDR3 is built from 13 residues. V was cut by 6 bases and J by 8 bases, with 14 bases left in between. Germline V gene sequence: CDR1 SGHTA, CDR2 FQGNSA. Study-wide results and caveats: A subsequent analysis found that TCR clusters from the first cohort also tended to co-occur in the 90 to 150 validation repertoires, with about 94% of cluster scores above 0. Most observed TCR sequences were rare, whereas some public TCRs were detected in many donors.

The roughly 120-subject validation cohort, separate from the approximately 660-subject first cohort, included the donors. This TCR derives from a woman aged 18 to 35 in good health and CMV-seropositive. Sequencing input: PBMCs. The V and J genes are TRBV7-2 and TRBJ2-4; D unclear. This CDR3 is CASSLGTVDIQYF. As DNA, the CDR3 is TGTGCCAGCAGTTTGGGTACAGTGGACATTCAGTACTTC.